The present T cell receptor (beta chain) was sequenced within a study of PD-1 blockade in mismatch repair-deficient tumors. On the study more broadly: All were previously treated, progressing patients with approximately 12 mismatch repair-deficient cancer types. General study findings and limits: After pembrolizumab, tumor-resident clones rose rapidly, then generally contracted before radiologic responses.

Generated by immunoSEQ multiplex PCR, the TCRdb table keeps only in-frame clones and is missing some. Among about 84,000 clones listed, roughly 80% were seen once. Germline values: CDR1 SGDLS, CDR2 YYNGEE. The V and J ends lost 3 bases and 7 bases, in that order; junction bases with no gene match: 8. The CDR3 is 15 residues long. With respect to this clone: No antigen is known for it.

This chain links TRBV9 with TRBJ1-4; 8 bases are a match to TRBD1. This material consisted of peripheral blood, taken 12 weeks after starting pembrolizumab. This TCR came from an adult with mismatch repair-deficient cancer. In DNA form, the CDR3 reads TGTGCCAGCAGCGCCGGACAGGGCTGGGGTGAAAAACTGTTTTTT. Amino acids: CASSAGQGWGEKLFF.